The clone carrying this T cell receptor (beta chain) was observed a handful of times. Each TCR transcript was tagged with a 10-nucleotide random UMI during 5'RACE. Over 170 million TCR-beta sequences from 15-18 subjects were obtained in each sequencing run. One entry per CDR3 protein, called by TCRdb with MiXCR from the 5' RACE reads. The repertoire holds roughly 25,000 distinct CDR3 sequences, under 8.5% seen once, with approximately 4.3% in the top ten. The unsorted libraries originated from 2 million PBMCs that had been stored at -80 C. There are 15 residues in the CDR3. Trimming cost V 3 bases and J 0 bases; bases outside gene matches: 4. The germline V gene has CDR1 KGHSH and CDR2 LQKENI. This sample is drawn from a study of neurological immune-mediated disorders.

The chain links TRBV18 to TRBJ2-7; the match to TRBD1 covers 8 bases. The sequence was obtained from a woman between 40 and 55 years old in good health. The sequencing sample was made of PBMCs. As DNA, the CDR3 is TGTGCCAGCTCACCGACTACAGGGGGCTCCTACGAGCAGTACTTC. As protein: CASSPTTGGSYEQYF.